This T cell receptor beta chain emerged from a study of T-cell memory formation after mild COVID-19. With constant-segment primers, 5'RACE yielded cDNA libraries of TCR alpha and TCR beta that carried sample barcodes and UMIs. TCRdb recomputed calls from the 5' RACE reads with MiXCR, one row per CDR3 protein. The sample carries about 450,000 distinct CDR3 sequences, 23% recorded once. Trimming at V came to 6 bases and at J to 4 bases, leaving 4 bases not matched to a gene. The CDR3 has 13 residues. Sequencing was carried out using PBMCs or a T cell subset sorted from them (not recorded which). The clonotype comes from an adult woman who had mild COVID-19 (a few samples of this study predate the infection). Cell type and time point are not known. The chain employs TRBV12-3 or TRBV12-4 and TRBJ1-2; TRBD1 matches 8 bases. Written as DNA, the CDR3 is TGTGCCAGCAGCACCGACAGGGGCTATGGCTACACCTTC. It codes for CASSTDRGYGYTF.